This T cell receptor (beta chain) was retrieved from a study of T-cell memory formation after mild COVID-19. In germline, CDR1 is LGHNA, CDR2 YNFKEQ. CDR3 length equals 14 residues. Trimming pared 2 bases from V and 3 bases from J, leaving 10 bases between. The table lists this clonotype with many counts. A single record per CDR3 protein comes from TCRdb applying MiXCR to the 5' RACE reads. The table includes about 6,100 distinct CDR3 sequences, roughly a fifth detected once. This TCR came from an adult woman who had mild COVID-19 (a few samples of this study predate the infection). Cell type and time point are not known. Sequencing was carried out using PBMCs or a T cell subset sorted from them (not recorded which). This chain joins TRBV4-2 and TRBJ1-2; D gene ambiguous. Here the CDR3 DNA reads TGTGCCAGCAGCCAACTGGAATCGGACTATGGCTACACCTTC. Protein: CASSQLESDYGYTF.